The T cell receptor beta chain under discussion was sequenced for a study of T cells in Graves' hyperthyroidism and ophthalmopathy (dated by TCRdb to about 2019). About the study as a whole: Peripheral blood samples were taken at initial diagnosis, before any treatment was given. To identify distinguishing TCR V-J signatures, a discovery cohort of 100 or so patients was used, comprising approximately 40 with Graves' ophthalmopathy and approximately 57 with stable Graves' hyperthyroidism. Whether ophthalmopathy could be predicted prospectively was tested in an independent validation cohort made up of 18 to 20 hyperthyroidism patients plus 17 patients who later progressed to ophthalmopathy. The roughly 91 discovery patients were randomly divided into training and test sets at a 7:3 ratio. The study also compared thyroid tissue and blood T-cell repertoires from five or six Graves' hyperthyroidism patients. Following sampling, methimazole starting at 30 mg daily was given to hyperthyroidism patients, and high-dose intravenous methylprednisolone was given to ophthalmopathy patients. According to the paper, TCR Vbeta CDR3 sequencing was carried out on 135 peripheral blood samples, which came from around 43 ophthalmopathy, under 80 hyperthyroidism and approximately 17 progressor patients.

The TCR beta CDR3 regions were amplified from RNA transcripts. The first round of RT-PCR for the TCR CDR3 was performed with the HTBI primer set and the Qiagen OneStep RT-PCR kit. Libraries were constructed in a second round of multiplex PCR, after which size selection and purification were carried out. Libraries were sequenced paired-end with 100 bp reads on an Illumina HiSeq2000. Processing in the source paper ran as follows. SOAPnuke was used to process the raw data, with reads discarded if the reads contained adapters or uncalled bases, had a mean Phred below 15, or lacked an exact constant-primer or identifier match. COPE v1.2.5 was used to merge the high-quality paired reads, and each unique nucleotide sequence was defined as a clonotype. MiTCR v1.1 was used to align clonotypes to the IMGT TRBV, TRBD and TRBJ reference segments. Analysis was restricted to V-J combinations with a frequency above 0.0001, which covered 98% to 99.2% of repertoires. The TCS score was defined as F50 (clonal expansion) divided by E x V (chaos), with BLOSUM62-based TCRdist calculated between CDR3 peptides within each V-J. Welch's t-statistics and random forest reduced around 520 V-J features to about 13, which were used in a naive Bayes classifier (R e1071). TCRdb reprocessing: public reads trimmed at Q25 with fastp, clones called with MiXCR, in-frame beta chains kept. CDR3 protein duplicates are merged, each entry listing the most common genes and DNA. These V and J calls rely on TCRdb rather than the paper's analysis. This sample is represented by hundreds of thousands of distinct CDR3 sequences; nearly 20% of them were singletons. The top ten clones comprise roughly 50% of the sample.

In the ophthalmopathy patients, disease was moderately to severely active, with a Clinical Activity Score of 3 or more, a NOSPECS grade of 4 or more, and a duration of less than 3 months. Exclusion was applied to patients with uncontrolled infections, other autoimmune diseases, pregnancy or lactation. Diagnoses relied on clinical symptoms, serum thyroxine and TRAb, thyroid ultrasound and orbital computed tomography. PBMCs were separated from under 11 ml of fresh peripheral blood using Ficoll-Paque density gradient centrifugation. Trizol reagent was used to extract total RNA, and RNA quality was then checked on an Agilent 2100 Bioanalyzer. Cut back by 4 bases and 0 bases, the V and J ends lie 10 bases apart. The CDR3 contains 16 residues, cysteine and phenylalanine counted. Of the read, only the CDR3 DNA is kept; its 48 bases are in frame from base 1. The germline V gene provides CDR1 MDHEN and CDR2 SYDVKM.

Paper-wide results and their limitations: Ophthalmopathy was separated from stable hyperthyroidism by a 13 V-J signature model, with approximately 90% sensitivity and roughly 81% specificity obtained in cross-validation and 80%/75% obtained in testing. No statistical method was used to set the sample size in advance, and investigators knew the group allocation. During validation, the model predicted progression to ophthalmopathy a median of roughly 7.1 months ahead of onset, with just under 71% sensitivity and about 75% specificity. Most expanded thyroid clonotypes (frequency above 0.001) were also found in blood, which suggests that blood repertoires may mirror thyroid immune responses.

This clonotype was observed at least ten times. No cognate antigen has been identified for it. Within one base of it there is no much larger clone, and no base qualities were kept. The rearrangement combines TRBV28 with TRBJ2-6, with the D segment possibly TRBD1 or TRBD2, each aligning over 5 bases. Sequencing was done on a sample of blood. This TCR was sampled from a man aged 35 to 55 with Graves' ophthalmopathy. Here the CDR3 is given as CASSSFGASGANVLTF. The DNA reads TGTGCCAGCAGTTCGTTCGGGGCCTCTGGGGCCAACGTCCTGACTTTC. The CDR3 plus the reference TRBV28 and TRBJ2-6 genes for the other parts give the full variable domain: DVKVTQSSRYLVKRTGEKVFLECVQDMDHENMFWYRQDPGLGLRLIYFSYDVKMKEKGDIPEGYSVSREKKERFSLILESASTNQTSMYLCASSSFGASGANVLTFGAGSRLTVL.